These 3 T cell receptor beta chains share one sample of origin, sequenced in a study of OX40 agonist ivuxolimab in advanced cancers. Data came from immunoSEQ multiplex PCR; TCRdb stores just in-frame clones and leaves some out. The sample contains about 83,000 clones, about 90% of which appear only once. Sequenced material: CD4+ or CD8+ T cells sorted from blood, taken in a trial of the OX40 agonist ivuxolimab. The source of these receptors is an adult with an advanced solid tumor such as melanoma, head and neck, liver or kidney cancer.

This clone has only a few counts. The J gene is TRBJ2-1, the V gene TRBV6-4; TRBD2 matches at 9 bases. This CDR3 contains 15 residues. V was clipped by 0 bases and J by 3 bases; unmatched bases: 0. The germline gives CDR1 MRHNA, CDR2 SNTAGT. The chain's CDR3 is CASSDSRGGYNEQFF. In DNA, the CDR3 is TGTGCCAGCAGTGACTCGCGGGGGGGCTACAATGAGCAGTTCTTC.

This chain uses TRBV4-3 with TRBJ2-2; D perhaps matches TRBD2 (5 bases). CDR1 and CDR2 (germline): LGHNA, YSLEER. Deletions cut 2 bases from V and 9 bases from J, with 19 bases between. The length of the CDR3 is 16 residues. The CDR3, as DNA: TGCGCCAGCAGCCAAAGCCTCTCACTAGGAGCCTGGGAGCTGTTTTTT. Translating gives CASSQSLSLGAWELFF.

This rearrangement joins TRBV27 to TRBJ2-2; D not certain. From germline, CDR1 is MNHEY and CDR2 SMNVEV (reference sequence). Trimming took 5 bases from V and 6 from J, leaving 25 bases between them. This CDR3 comprises 18 residues. The CDR3 nucleotides read TGTGCCAGCAGTCCGCAACCCAAAGACTGGCCCGAAGCCGGGGAGCTGTTTTTT. This codes for CASSPQPKDWPEAGELFF.